Included here is one T cell receptor beta chain sequence, with context. The target antigen is unknown. Sequencing was performed with immunoSEQ multiplex PCR; in TCRdb, only in-frame clones are kept and a portion is missing. This table has over 80,000 clones, 75% to 85% appearing once. Time point in this sample: week 47, end of study. Alongside topical imiquimod, each dose of vaccine comprised 300 ug of mutant IDH1 20-mer peptide. New WHO grade 3 or 4 astrocytomas that were IDH1-mutant and ATRX-lost had been found in donors. The sample is drawn from a study of a mutant IDH1 vaccine in newly diagnosed glioma. General study results and limits: In around 93% of patients, immune responses induced by the vaccine occurred.

This CDR3 is built from 14 residues. V shed 7 bases and J shed 0 bases, with 10 bases lying between them. Per germline, CDR1 SGHRS and CDR2 YFSETQ. The gene calls are TRBV5-1 and TRBJ2-2; D may be TRBD1 (6 bases). The TCR was taken from a man aged 35 to 55 with glioma. Source: PBMCs, taken from a glioma patient whose treatment included an IDH1 peptide vaccine. This chain's CDR3 is CASRGQSNTGELFF. The CDR3 DNA sequence: TGCGCCAGCCGTGGACAGTCGAACACCGGGGAGCTGTTTTTT.